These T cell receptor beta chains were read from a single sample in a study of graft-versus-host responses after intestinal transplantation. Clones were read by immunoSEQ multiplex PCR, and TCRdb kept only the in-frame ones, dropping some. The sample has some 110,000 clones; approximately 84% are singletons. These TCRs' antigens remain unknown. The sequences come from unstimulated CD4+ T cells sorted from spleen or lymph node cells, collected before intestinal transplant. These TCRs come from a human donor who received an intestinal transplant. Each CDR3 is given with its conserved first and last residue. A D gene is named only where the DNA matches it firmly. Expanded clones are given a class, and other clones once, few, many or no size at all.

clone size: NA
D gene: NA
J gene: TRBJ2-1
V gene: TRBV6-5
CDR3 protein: CASSYSSWVPSNEQFF
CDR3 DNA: TGTGCCAGCAGTTACTCGAGTTGGGTTCCATCCAATGAGCAGTTCTTC

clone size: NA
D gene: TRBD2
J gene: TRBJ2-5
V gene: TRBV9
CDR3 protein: CASSVGLAGVIQETQYF
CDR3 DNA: TGTGCCAGCAGCGTAGGGCTAGCGGGGGTGATCCAAGAGACCCAGTACTTC

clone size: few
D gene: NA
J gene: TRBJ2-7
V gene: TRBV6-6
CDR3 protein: CASSHGTNSYEQYF
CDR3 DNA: TGTGCCAGCAGCCATGGAACCAACTCCTACGAGCAGTACTTC

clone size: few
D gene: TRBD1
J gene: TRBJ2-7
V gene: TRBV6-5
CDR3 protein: CASTLQGAIYEQYF
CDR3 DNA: TGTGCCAGCACTCTACAGGGGGCAATCTACGAGCAGTACTTC

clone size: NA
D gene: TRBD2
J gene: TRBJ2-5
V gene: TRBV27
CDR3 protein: CASKFRASGSYKETQYF
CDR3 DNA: TGTGCCAGCAAGTTTAGGGCTAGCGGGAGCTATAAAGAGACCCAGTACTTC

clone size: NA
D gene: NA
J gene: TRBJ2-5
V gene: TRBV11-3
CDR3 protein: CASSSGVDQETQYF
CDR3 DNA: TGTGCCAGCAGCTCCGGGGTAGACCAAGAGACCCAGTACTTC

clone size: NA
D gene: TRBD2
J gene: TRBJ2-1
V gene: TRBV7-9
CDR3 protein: CARQGLGNEQFF
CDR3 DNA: TGTGCCAGACAGGGACTAGGCAATGAGCAGTTCTTC

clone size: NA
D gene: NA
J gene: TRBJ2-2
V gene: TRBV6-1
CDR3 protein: CASSDSLLGSTGELFF
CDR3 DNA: TGTGCCAGCAGTGATTCCCTTCTTGGGAGCACCGGGGAGCTGTTTTTT

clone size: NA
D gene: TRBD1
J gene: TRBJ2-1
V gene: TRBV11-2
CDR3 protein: CASSSGGHSYNEQFF
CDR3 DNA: TGTGCCAGCAGCTCAGGGGGTCACTCCTACAATGAGCAGTTCTTC

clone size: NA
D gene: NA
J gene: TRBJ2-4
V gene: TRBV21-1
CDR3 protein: CASSETLLQQRKNIQYF
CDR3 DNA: TGTGCCAGCAGTGAAACATTACTACAGCAAAGAAAAAACATTCAGTACTTC

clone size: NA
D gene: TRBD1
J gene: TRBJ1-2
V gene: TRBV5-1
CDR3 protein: CASSLAQIDRVGYTF
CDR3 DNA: TGCGCCAGCAGCTTGGCCCAAATTGACAGGGTTGGCTACACCTTC

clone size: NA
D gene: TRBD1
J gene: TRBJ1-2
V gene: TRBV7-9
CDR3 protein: CASSYFEGAQFYGYTF
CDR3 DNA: TGTGCCAGCAGCTATTTCGAGGGGGCCCAATTCTATGGCTACACCTTC

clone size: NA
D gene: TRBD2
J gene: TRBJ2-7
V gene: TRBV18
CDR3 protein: CASSPPGLGVGHYEQYF
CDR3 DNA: TGTGCCAGCTCACCTCCGGGACTAGGGGTTGGGCACTACGAGCAGTACTTC

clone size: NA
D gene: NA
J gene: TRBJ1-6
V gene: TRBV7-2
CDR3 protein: CASSLAPGLYNSPLHF
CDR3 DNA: TGTGCCAGCAGCTTAGCGCCAGGGCTATATAATTCACCCCTCCACTTT

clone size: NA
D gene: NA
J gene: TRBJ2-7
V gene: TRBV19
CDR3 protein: CASSIAGEEQYF
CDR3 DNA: TGTGCCAGTAGTATCGCCGGAGAGGAGCAGTACTTC

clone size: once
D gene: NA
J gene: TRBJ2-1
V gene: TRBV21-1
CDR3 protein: CASSNGLAGYSYNEQFF
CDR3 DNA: TGTGCCAGCAGCAACGGGTTGGCGGGGTACTCCTACAATGAGCAGTTCTTC

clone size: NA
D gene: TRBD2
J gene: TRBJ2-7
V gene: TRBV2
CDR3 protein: CASSVPSGYYEQYF
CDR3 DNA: TGTGCCAGCAGTGTGCCTAGCGGGTATTACGAGCAGTACTTC

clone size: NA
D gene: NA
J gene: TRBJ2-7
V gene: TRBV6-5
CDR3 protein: CASSYSKWGKLYEQYF
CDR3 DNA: TGTGCCAGCAGTTACTCGAAATGGGGGAAACTTTACGAGCAGTACTTC

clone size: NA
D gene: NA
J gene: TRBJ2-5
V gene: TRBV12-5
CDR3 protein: CASGLLPGQETQYF
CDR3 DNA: TGTGCTAGTGGTTTGCTACCGGGCCAAGAGACCCAGTACTTC

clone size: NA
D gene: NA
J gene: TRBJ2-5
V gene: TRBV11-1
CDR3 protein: CASSLPGGETQYF
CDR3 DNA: TGTGCCAGCAGCTTGCCTGGGGGGGAGACCCAGTACTTC

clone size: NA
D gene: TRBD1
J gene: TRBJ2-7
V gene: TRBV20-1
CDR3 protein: CSAPDRGEQYF
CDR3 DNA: TGCAGTGCTCCGGACAGGGGTGAGCAGTACTTC

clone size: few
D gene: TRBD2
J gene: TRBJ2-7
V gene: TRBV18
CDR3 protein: CASSPPRGGADYEQYF
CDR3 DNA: TGTGCCAGCTCACCACCCCGGGGAGGGGCGGACTACGAGCAGTACTTC

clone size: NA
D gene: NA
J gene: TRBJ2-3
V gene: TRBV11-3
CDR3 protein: CASSFGGTDTQYF
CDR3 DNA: TGTGCCAGCAGTTTCGGGGGCACAGATACGCAGTATTTT

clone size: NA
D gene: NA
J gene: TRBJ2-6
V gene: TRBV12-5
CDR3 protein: CASGRPNRGSGANVLTF
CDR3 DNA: TGTGCTAGTGGGCGCCCGAATCGGGGCTCTGGGGCCAACGTCCTGACTTTC

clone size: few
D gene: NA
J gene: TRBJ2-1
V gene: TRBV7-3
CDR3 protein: CASSLGGIYNEQFF
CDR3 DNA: TGTGCCAGCAGCTTAGGGGGGATCTACAATGAGCAGTTCTTC

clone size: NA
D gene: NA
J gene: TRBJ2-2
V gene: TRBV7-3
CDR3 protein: CASSFQGTGELFF
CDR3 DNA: TGTGCCAGCAGCTTTCAGGGAACCGGGGAGCTGTTTTTT

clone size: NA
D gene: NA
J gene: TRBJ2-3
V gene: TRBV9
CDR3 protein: CASSVMAGPPTDTQYF
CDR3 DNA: TGTGCCAGCAGCGTAATGGCGGGGCCTCCCACAGATACGCAGTATTTT

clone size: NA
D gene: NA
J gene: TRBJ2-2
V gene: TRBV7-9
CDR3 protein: CASSIYKGRAGELFF
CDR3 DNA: TGTGCCAGCAGCATCTATAAGGGAAGGGCCGGGGAGCTGTTTTTT

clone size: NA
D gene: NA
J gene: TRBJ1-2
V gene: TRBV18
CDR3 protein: CASSPSGGGYGYTF
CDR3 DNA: TGTGCCAGCTCACCATCGGGGGGAGGCTATGGCTACACCTTC

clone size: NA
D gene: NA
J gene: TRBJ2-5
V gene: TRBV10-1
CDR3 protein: CASSESGQGGETQYF
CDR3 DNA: TGCGCCAGCAGTGAGTCCGGTCAGGGGGGAGAGACCCAGTACTTC

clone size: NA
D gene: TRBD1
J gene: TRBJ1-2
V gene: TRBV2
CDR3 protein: CASSGFRDRDLYGYTF
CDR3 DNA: TGTGCCAGCAGTGGATTCCGGGACAGGGATCTCTATGGCTACACCTTC

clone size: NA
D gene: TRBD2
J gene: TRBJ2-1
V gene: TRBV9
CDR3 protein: CASSVGGLASYNEQFF
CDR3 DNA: TGTGCCAGCAGCGTAGGGGGACTAGCCTCCTACAATGAGCAGTTCTTC

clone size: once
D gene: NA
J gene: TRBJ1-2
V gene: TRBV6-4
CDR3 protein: CASSGGPGFKGGYTF
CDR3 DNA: TGTGCCAGCAGTGGAGGGCCGGGGTTCAAGGGAGGCTACACCTTC

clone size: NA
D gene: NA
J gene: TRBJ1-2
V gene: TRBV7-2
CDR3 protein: CASSTGQNPPTYGYTF
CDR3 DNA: TGTGCCAGCAGCACCGGACAGAACCCTCCGACCTATGGCTACACCTTC

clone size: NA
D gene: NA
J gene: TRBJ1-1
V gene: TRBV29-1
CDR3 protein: CSVESGPGDTEAFF
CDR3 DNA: TGCAGCGTTGAATCGGGCCCTGGCGACACTGAAGCTTTCTTT

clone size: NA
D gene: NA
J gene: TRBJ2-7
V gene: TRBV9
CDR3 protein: CASSVGPSPSYEQYF
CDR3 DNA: TGTGCCAGCAGCGTAGGACCATCTCCTTCCTACGAGCAGTACTTC

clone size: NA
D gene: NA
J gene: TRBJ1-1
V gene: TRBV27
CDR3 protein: CASSLVMNTEAFF
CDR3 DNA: TGTGCCAGCAGTTTAGTCATGAACACTGAAGCTTTCTTT